The present TCR beta chain was sequenced within a study of identical twins. It was template switching that added a universal primer site, and there were unique molecular identifiers on the cDNA. From the 5' RACE reads, TCRdb called clonotypes with MiXCR, one entry per CDR3 protein. The sample consists of around 450,000 distinct CDR3 sequences, 14% of them appearing once. This clonotype was found a few times. The same sample was also used in a study of yellow fever vaccine responses in identical twins.

This clonotype was sampled from a woman aged 18-29 years in good health. Material: CD4+ T cells sorted from blood.

The CDR3 sequence: CASSLGLAENNEQFF. As DNA, the CDR3 is TGCGCCAGCAGCTTGGGACTAGCGGAGAACAATGAGCAGTTCTTC. V usage is TRBV5-1 and J usage is TRBJ2-1; TRBD2 aligns across 9 bases. The germline V gene has CDR1 SGHRS and CDR2 YFSETQ. V shed 0 bases and J 5 bases; nucleotides not matched to a gene: 3. The CDR3 has 15 residues. The whole variable domain, remainder taken from reference TRBV5-1 and TRBJ2-1, is KAGVTQTPRYLIKTRGQQVTLSCSPISGHRSVSWYQQTPGQGLQFLFEYFSETQRNKGNFPGRFSGRQFSNSRSEMNVSTLELGDSALYLCASSLGLAENNEQFFGPGTRLTVL.